This passage covers 30 T cell receptor beta chains from one sample sequenced in a study of regulatory T cells in long-lasting Graves disease. Indicated time point: newly diagnosed GD, antithyroid drugs for less than 3 months. PBMC RNA was the source of the TCR library. TCR beta libraries were built with iRepertoire HTBI primers and Arm-PCR of CDR3 regions. MiXCR was run by TCRdb on the multiplex PCR reads, yielding one entry per CDR3 protein. There are under 450,000 distinct CDR3 sequences in the sample; 16% occur only once, and about 19% lies in the top ten. A further study also used this sample, focusing on T cells in Graves' hyperthyroidism and ophthalmopathy.

The material sequenced was peripheral blood mononuclear cells (PBMCs), taken at new diagnosis, from a patient treated with antithyroid drugs. Source of these receptors: a woman aged 18-29 years with Graves disease.

This clonotype was observed many times. This chain joins TRBV18 and TRBJ1-1; a weak D match, TRBD1 (5 bases). Germline CDR1 and CDR2: KGHSH and LQKENI. With 2 bases removed from V and 0 bases from J, the gap between germline ends came to 16 bases. The CDR3 is 17 amino acids. The CDR3 coding sequence is TGTGCCAGCTCACCATCGGGAGGGGCGCGGATGAACACTGAAGCTTTCTTT. Translated: CASSPSGGARMNTEAFF.

This clonotype was seen more than once but under ten times. The rearrangement joins TRBV4-2 to TRBJ1-1; no clear D gene. CDR1 is LGHNA, CDR2 YNFKEQ, per germline. The CDR3 consists of 14 residues. The V gene lost 0 bases and the J gene lost 4 bases, with 9 bases spanning the gap. DNA of the CDR3: TGTGCCAGCAGCCAAGAGGCAGGCCGCACTGAAGCTTTCTTT. Encoded protein: CASSQEAGRTEAFF.

This clonotype was observed at least ten times. V and J are TRBV12-3 or TRBV12-4 and TRBJ1-1; weak D call: TRBD1 (5 bases). The CDR3 loop spans 14 amino acids. V lost 3 bases, J lost 10 bases, and 18 bases lay in between. The CDR3 coding sequence is TGTGCCAGCAGTTTGGAGTTTCAGGGAGTCCGAGCTTTCTTT. Translation gives CASSLEFQGVRAFF.

The table lists this clonotype with many counts. The chain couples TRBV18 to TRBJ2-5; TRBD1 agrees at 7 bases. Trimming removed 6 bases from V and 5 bases from J; junction bases left unmatched: 6. The germline gives CDR1 KGHSH, CDR2 LQKENI. This CDR3 has 13 amino acids. The CDR3 is CASSQDRRETQYF. In DNA, the CDR3 is TGTGCCAGCTCGCAGGACAGGCGGGAGACCCAGTACTTC.

In its sample, this clonotype was seen many times. J is TRBJ2-7 and V is TRBV3-1, with 8 positions matching TRBD1. Per germline, CDR1 LGHDT and CDR2 YNNKEL (reference sequence). The V segment lost 1 base and the J segment 5 bases; nucleotides outside the gene matches: 10. There are 16 residues in the CDR3. The CDR3, as DNA: TGTGCCAGCAGCCAAGCTAGCAGGGGGCCTCTCCACGAGCAGTACTTC. It translates to CASSQASRGPLHEQYF.

Notes on this clonotype: One base away lies a much larger clone, so this may be a sequencing read error. This is likely a read error, given that the CDR3 carries no conserved phenylalanine or tryptophan at its end. The chain uses TRBV11-2 and TRBJ2-5; 9 bases are shared with TRBD2. V was pared by 1 base and J by 5 bases, with 11 bases of the junction left unmatched. Germline V lookup: CDR1 SGHAT, CDR2 FQNNGV. The CDR3 covers 17 residues. The CDR3 sequence is CASSLGVGAGGGETQYL. In nucleotides, the CDR3 is TGTGCCAGCAGCTTAGGCGTTGGAGCGGGAGGAGGGGAGACCCAGTACCTC.

In this sample, this clonotype turned up many times. V usage is TRBV20-1 and J usage is TRBJ1-1; D ambiguous. CDR3 length: 15 residues. Trimming stripped 0 bases from V and 0 bases from J, with 11 bases between. Germline CDR1 is DFQATT and CDR2 is SNEGSKA (reference sequence). CDR3 nucleotides: TGCAGTGCTAGAGATCAAGAGGGTATGAACACTGAAGCTTTCTTT. This sequence encodes CSARDQEGMNTEAFF.

This clonotype has only a few counts. The gene calls are TRBV25-1 and TRBJ2-3; 8 nucleotides align to TRBD2. The CDR3 loop spans 14 amino acids. Germline CDR1 MGHDK, CDR2 SYGVNS. With V trimmed by 4 bases and J by 4 bases, 4 bases remained unmatched. This CDR3 is CASSVRLASDTQYF. The CDR3 nucleotides read TGTGCCAGCAGTGTTCGACTAGCGTCAGATACGCAGTATTTT. Combining the CDR3 with reference TRBV25-1 and TRBJ2-3 gives the whole variable domain EADIYQTPRYLVIGTGKKITLECSQTMGHDKMYWYQQDPGMELHLIHYSYGVNSTEKGDLSSESTVSRIRTEHFPLTLESARPSHTSQYLCASSVRLASDTQYFGPGTRLTVL.

The CDR3 sequence: CASSQDPGGGSTQYF. CDR3 coding DNA: TGTGCCAGCAGCCAAGACCCGGGGGGGGGATCAACGCAGTATTTT. V gene TRBV3-1 combines with J gene TRBJ2-3; TRBD2 matches at 8 bases. V dropped 0 bases and J dropped 9; count of bases not matched to a gene: 8. CDR1 and CDR2 from the germline V gene are LGHDT and YNNKEL (reference sequence). CDR3 length equals 15 residues.

This clonotype was recorded a few times. The chain carries TRBV9 and TRBJ1-1; tentatively, D is TRBD1 (5 bases). The CDR3 extends over 14 amino acids. The germline V gene encodes CDR1 SGDLS and CDR2 YYNGEE. Trimming left V 0 bases short and J 0 bases short, with 6 bases between. The CDR3 sequence: CASSVETVNTEAFF. The CDR3 DNA is TGTGCCAGCAGCGTAGAGACAGTGAACACTGAAGCTTTCTTT.

This clonotype was counted at least ten times. CDR3 sequence reads: CASSHRDRGNNEQFF. In DNA form, the CDR3 reads TGTGCCAGCAGTCACCGGGACAGGGGAAACAATGAGCAGTTCTTC. The gene calls are TRBV12-3 or TRBV12-4 and TRBJ2-1; TRBD1 aligns across 10 bases. CDR3 size: 15 residues. V shed 5 bases, J shed 5 bases, and the junction held 6 bases outside the gene matches.

Many counts were recorded for this clonotype. V usage is TRBV12-3 or TRBV12-4 and J usage is TRBJ1-1; D gene ambiguous. V gave up 6 bases and J gave up 1 base, with 9 bases separating them. The CDR3 totals 13 residues. This CDR3 reads CASSLAENTEAFF. CDR3 coding DNA: TGTGCCAGCAGCCTGGCGGAGAACACTGAAGCTTTCTTT.

The CDR3, as DNA: TGTGCCTGGAGCATACAGAATACGCAGTATTTT. Encoded protein: CAWSIQNTQYF. V and J are TRBV30 and TRBJ2-3; D not certain. Germline V CDR1 and CDR2: GTSNPN, SVGIG (reference sequence). This CDR3 is 11 amino acids long. V gave up 3 bases and J gave up 7 bases, with 8 bases separating them.

Points on this clonotype: This may be a read error: a much more frequent sequence differs by one nucleotide. The chain uses TRBV5-1 and TRBJ2-7; D is perhaps TRBD2 (6 bases). Germline V gives CDR1 SGHRS, CDR2 YFSETQ. The CDR3 is 16 residues long. V lost 4 bases, J lost 0 bases, and 17 bases lay in between. The CDR3 region is CASSTTGGISSYEQYF. The CDR3 DNA reads TGCGCCAGCAGCACGACTGGGGGGATCAGCTCCTACGAGCAGTACTTC.

This clonotype was observed a handful of times. The genes are TRBV28 and TRBJ1-6; no definite D call. Germline V gene data show CDR1 as MDHEN and CDR2 as SYDVKM. CDR3 length: 13 residues. With 4 bases removed from V and 5 bases from J, the gap between germline ends came to 6 bases. The CDR3 DNA sequence: TGTGCCAGCAGTTCTACTGATAATTCACCCCTCCACTTT. Its translation is CASSSTDNSPLHF.

The chain links TRBV3-1 to TRBJ1-1; weak D call: TRBD1 (5 bases). Trimming removed 5 bases at V and 1 base at J, with 14 bases between. The CDR3 has 15 residues. Germline V gene sequence: CDR1 LGHDT, CDR2 YNNKEL (reference sequence). As DNA, the CDR3 is TGTGCCAGCAGCAGCAGGGAGCGGGGGAACACTGAAGCTTTCTTT. It yields the protein CASSSRERGNTEAFF.

This clonotype was recorded many times. The J gene is TRBJ1-3, the V gene TRBV30; D is unclear. CDR3 length equals 15 residues. Germline loops: CDR1 GTSNPN, CDR2 SVGIG (reference sequence). With 4 bases removed from V and 0 bases from J, the gap between germline ends came to 13 bases. CDR3 in DNA: TGTGCCTGGAACGGCGGACCGAACTCTGGAAACACCATATATTTT. Its translation: CAWNGGPNSGNTIYF.

With regard to this clonotype: This likely came from a read error, as a far larger clone is one base away. V and J are TRBV2 and TRBJ2-4; 12 bases fit TRBD2. Looked up from germline, CDR1 is SNHLY and CDR2 is FYNNEI. With 6 bases clipped from V and 13 bases from J, the junction kept 13 bases outside the gene matches. The CDR3 consists of 15 residues. In nucleotides, the CDR3 is TGTGCCAGCAGCCTCCTAGCGGGAGGGGGGGATGAGCAGTACTTC. Protein product: CASSLLAGGGDEQYF.

This chain uses TRBV29-1 with TRBJ1-2; D gene ambiguous. The CDR3 consists of 14 residues. Germline lookup yields CDR1 SQVTM and CDR2 ANQGSEA. CDR3 DNA sequence: TGCACCATTAACATACACAGTGCTAACTATGGCTACACCTTC. It codes for CTINIHSANYGYTF.

This clonotype has ten or more counts. This chain connects TRBV29-1 to TRBJ2-7, with D possibly TRBD2 on 6 matching bases. The CDR3 is 13 residues long. Germline CDR1 reads SQVTM; CDR2 reads ANQGSEA. V dropped 7 bases and J dropped 4 bases, with 17 bases sitting between them. CDR3 residues: CSAYGPAGYEQYF. The CDR3 nucleotides read TGCAGCGCTTACGGACCCGCGGGATACGAGCAGTACTTC.

To note about this clonotype: This may be a read error: a much more frequent sequence differs by one nucleotide. This chain joins TRBV14 and TRBJ2-1; 8 positions match TRBD1. CDR3 length: 13 amino acids. CDR1 and CDR2 (germline): SGHDN, FVKESK. V gave up 1 base and J gave up 10 bases; unmatched junction bases: 3. CDR3: CASSQARGREQFF. CDR3 bases: TGTGCCAGCAGCCAAGCCAGGGGGCGCGAGCAGTTCTTC.

This clonotype was seen ten or more times. The CDR3 loop reads CASSSSRITGAGAFF. The CDR3 region has the DNA TGTGCCAGCAGCTCTAGTAGGATAACAGGGGCCGGGGCTTTCTTT. This rearrangement joins TRBV11-2 to TRBJ1-1; 7 bases map to TRBD1. Germline CDR1 is SGHAT and CDR2 is FQNNGV. This CDR3 comprises 15 residues. V dropped 4 bases and J dropped 11; count of bases not matched to a gene: 16.

The table lists this clonotype with many counts. The chain combines TRBV20-1 with TRBJ2-7; TRBD1 aligns across 10 bases. The CDR3 contains 14 residues. The V gene end was trimmed by 0 bases and the J gene end by 5 bases; junction bases not matched to a gene: 4. Germline V CDR1 and CDR2: DFQATT, SNEGSKA (reference sequence). The CDR3 loop is CSAREGQGINEQYF. The CDR3, as DNA: TGCAGTGCTAGAGAGGGACAGGGGATAAACGAGCAGTACTTC.

This sequence joins TRBV3-1 and TRBJ2-5; 7 bases line up with TRBD1. Germline V gives CDR1 LGHDT, CDR2 YNNKEL (reference sequence). V trimming: 6 bases; J trimming: 5 bases; junction bases outside the gene matches: 9. The CDR3 runs to 14 residues. The chain's CDR3 is CASSRQGGVETQYF. DNA for the CDR3: TGTGCCAGCAGTCGACAGGGTGGAGTGGAGACCCAGTACTTC.

This chain uses TRBV29-1 with TRBJ1-5, with a tentative D call TRBD1 (5 bases). The length of the CDR3 is 13 residues. Germline V gene lookup returns CDR1 SQVTM and CDR2 ANQGSEA. V was clipped by 2 bases and J by 6 bases, with 11 bases between them. The CDR3 loop reads CSVETREGQPQHF. The CDR3 coding sequence is TGCAGCGTTGAAACCAGGGAGGGTCAGCCCCAGCATTTT.

This clonotype was detected ten times or more. The chain employs TRBV7-9 and TRBJ2-1; 7 bases line up with TRBD2. This CDR3 spans 16 amino acids. CDR1 and CDR2 from the germline V gene are SEHNR and FQNEAQ (reference sequence). The J segment lost 2 bases and the V segment lost 2 bases, leaving 6 bases of the junction unmatched. The CDR3 loop reads CASSLSGGSPYNEQFF. CDR3 bases: TGTGCCAGCAGCTTATCGGGAGGTTCTCCCTACAATGAGCAGTTCTTC.

This clonotype has a handful of counts. The V call is TRBV12-3 or TRBV12-4, the J call TRBJ2-2; the D gene is possibly TRBD2 (5 bases). This CDR3 is built from 13 residues. Trimming removed 6 bases from V and 2 bases from J, with 7 bases in between. The CDR3 loop is CASSWTNTGELFF. CDR3 DNA: TGTGCCAGCAGCTGGACTAACACCGGGGAGCTGTTTTTT.

This clonotype was counted ten times or more. The chain couples TRBV10-3 to TRBJ2-1; weak D call: TRBD1 (6 bases). The CDR3 totals 13 residues. Germline V gene sequence: CDR1 ENHRY, CDR2 SYGVKD. V lost 8 bases and J lost 5, with 13 bases in between. CDR3 bases: TGTGCCATCGTCAAGGGGGACAACAATGAGCAGTTCTTC. As protein: CAIVKGDNNEQFF.

About this clonotype: This could be a read error, since a much larger clone is one nucleotide away. Without the conserved terminal phenylalanine or tryptophan, this CDR3 likely stems from a read error. This chain connects TRBV30 to TRBJ1-3; no firm D call. The V end lost 2 bases, the J end lost 0 bases, and 5 bases lay between the germline ends. Germline CDR1 and CDR2: GTSNPN and SVGIG (reference sequence). This CDR3 region has 13 residues. CDR3 nucleotide sequence: TGTGCCTGGAGTCCACCCTCTGGAAACACCATATATCTT. Residues: CAWSPPSGNTIYL.

This clonotype has only a few counts. This may stem from a read error, because a much larger clone lies one nucleotide away. The chain employs TRBV5-6 and TRBJ2-1, with 8 bases lining up with TRBD2. Germline trimming cut 3 bases from V and 4 bases from J; bases unmatched to any gene: 6. The CDR3 contains 15 residues. Germline loops: CDR1 SGHDT, CDR2 YYEEEE. Written as DNA, the CDR3 is TGTGCCAGCAGCTGGGGACGGGGGGGATACAATGAGCAGTTCTTC. Translation: CASSWGRGGYNEQFF. The whole variable domain, remainder taken from reference TRBV5-6 and TRBJ2-1, is DAGVTQSPTHLIKTRGQQVTLRCSPKSGHDTVSWYQQALGQGPQFIFQYYEEEERQRGNFPDRFSGHQFPNYSSELNVNALLLGDSALYLCASSWGRGGYNEQFFGPGTRLTVL.